What follows is one T cell receptor (beta chain) and its context. In the original analysis: For nucleated cells, counts were estimated from reference gene primer amplification. Clones were read by immunoSEQ multiplex PCR, and TCRdb kept only the in-frame ones, dropping some. D and trimming come from the DNA, and the V and J calls and clone size come from that table. This table has around 99,000 clones, 84% appearing once. This sample was taken from a study of blood T cell repertoires in COVID-19. Study overall: Spain, Italy and the United States supplied samples that represented acute and convalescent COVID-19. Sources were T cells, B-cell-depleted T cells, or PBMCs; the material itself was cDNA or gDNA.

V was clipped by 2 bases and J by 6 bases, with 24 bases between them. The CDR3 is made up of 18 amino acids. The germline gives CDR1 MNHNS, CDR2 SASEGT. The V and J genes are TRBV6-1 and TRBJ2-3; D might be TRBD1 (6 bases). The specimen was peripheral blood. The TCR sequence derives from a woman in her 50s with acute or convalescent COVID-19. The DNA of the CDR3 is TGTGCCAGCAGTGAAAGCCTTCGGACCCGGACAGCTACTGATACGCAGTATTTT. Its protein product is CASSESLRTRTATDTQYF.